The following is a T cell receptor beta chain sequence with its context. Its target is not known. Rectal tissue came from one to two pinch biopsies taken at colonoscopy. V lost 4 bases and J 0 bases, leaving 13 bases between the germline ends. Germline-derived CDR1 and CDR2 are MGHRA and YSYEKL. The CDR3 sequence is 16 residues long. Sequencing depth was up to 500,000 reads per sample. The data were produced by immunoSEQ multiplex PCR, yet TCRdb's version contains in-frame clones alone and is incomplete. This table holds around 34,000 clones, 80% to 85% found once. This sample stems from a study of pediatric ulcerative colitis. Study-wide results and limits: All ulcerative colitis patients, but no controls, carried a couple of rectal clonotypes. Ulcerative colitis patients shared more blood-rectal clones than controls. In rectum, acute severe colitis had expanded clones and less diversity.

Sequencing was carried out using gut tissue. This chain connects TRBV4-1 to TRBJ1-3; D ambiguous. This TCR came from a boy between 10 and 17 years old with mild ulcerative colitis. The CDR3 region has the DNA TGCGCCAGCAGCCTCCTTGGGAGCTACTCTGGAAACACCATATATTTT. This translates into CASSLLGSYSGNTIYF.